Listed here are 21 T cell receptor beta chains from one sample, sequenced in a study of CXCR3-negative and CXCR3-positive naive CD8 T cells. The study's findings and limits: CXCR3-positive naive cells carried more hydrophobic TRB CDR3s than CXCR3-negative ones.

Which antigens these TCRs recognize remains unknown. In preparing the TRB cDNA libraries, 5' RACE with UMI labels was used. Reanalyzing the 5' RACE reads, TCRdb keeps one entry per CDR3 protein, without DNA. The table for this sample gives around 160,000 distinct CDR3 sequences. The sample comprised naive CXCR3+ CD8+ T cells from blood. Subset indicated: CD45RO-CCR7+CD27+CD95- naive CD8+ T cells expressing CXCR3 (TNR3+). The receptors derive from a human donor in good health. Some clones in this sample may be carry-over from other donors' samples.

The chain combines TRBV15 with TRBJ2-7; the TRBD2 assignment by TCRdb is unverifiable without DNA. CDR1 is LNHNV, CDR2 YYDKDF, per germline (reference sequence). The CDR3 spans 15 residues. This CDR3 reads CATSEPRRGRYEQYF.

The J gene is TRBJ1-1, the V gene TRBV13; the D call of TRBD1 rests on TCRdb alone, since no DNA is present to check it. The CDR3 length is 12 residues. CDR1 PRHDT and CDR2 FYEKMQ come from the germline V gene (reference sequence). CDR3 residues: CASSVLGTEAFF.

The J gene is TRBJ2-1, the V gene TRBV4-3; with no DNA, the TCRdb D assignment of TRBD1 cannot be verified. CDR1 and CDR2 from the germline V gene are LGHNA and YSLEER. The CDR3 covers 15 residues. CDR3 amino acids: CASRSGAGDYNEQFF.

The V gene is TRBV5-4, the J gene TRBJ2-7; TCRdb gives TRBD1 as the D gene, but with no DNA this cannot be confirmed. The CDR3 sequence is 15 residues long. Germline V gene lookup returns CDR1 SGHNT and CDR2 YYREEE (reference sequence). CDR3 residues: CASSRRPGLSYEQYF.

V usage is TRBV7-2 and J usage is TRBJ2-7; TCRdb calls TRBD1, which cannot be checked without DNA. Germline CDR1 reads SGHTA; CDR2 reads FQGNSA. This CDR3 contains 16 residues. CDR3 sequence reads: CASSRGQGEMSYEQYF.

The chain carries TRBV30 and TRBJ2-1. Looked up from germline, CDR1 is GTSNPN and CDR2 is SVGIG (reference sequence). There are 11 residues in the CDR3. The chain's CDR3 is CAWSVGNEQFF. Looking up the rest from reference TRBV30 and TRBJ2-1 gives the full variable domain: SQTIHQWPATLVQPVGSPLSLECTVEGTSNPNLYWYRQAAGRGLQLLFYSVGIGQISSEVPQNLSASRPQDRQFILSSKKLLLSDSGFYLCAWSVGNEQFFGPGTRLTVL.

The V gene is TRBV29-1, the J gene TRBJ2-5; TCRdb names TRBD1, which stays unverified in the absence of DNA. There are 14 residues in the CDR3. Germline CDR1 reads SQVTM; CDR2 reads ANQGSEA. CDR3 residues: CSVDRGEWQETQYF.

The chain has TRBV12-5 and TRBJ2-7; TCRdb indicates TRBD1, and absent DNA this call remains unverified. Germline CDR1 reads LGHNT; CDR2 reads FRNRAP. This CDR3 has 15 amino acids. The CDR3 sequence is CASGYPRGYYYEQYF.

This rearrangement joins TRBV9 to TRBJ2-2; TCRdb's D call of TRBD1 is untestable without DNA. The CDR3 covers 16 residues. Germline loops: CDR1 SGDLS, CDR2 YYNGEE. The CDR3 loop reads CASSVGGTGGTGELFF.

The V gene is TRBV20-1, the J gene TRBJ1-2. Germline loops: CDR1 DFQATT, CDR2 SNEGSKA (reference sequence). This CDR3 comprises 14 residues. The CDR3 sequence: CSAREVGTPYGYTF.

The J gene is TRBJ1-2, the V gene TRBV29-1; lacking DNA, the TRBD1 call made by TCRdb goes unchecked. The CDR3 has 12 residues. Germline V gene sequence: CDR1 SQVTM, CDR2 ANQGSEA. CDR3: CSVEEAGDGYTF.

This chain connects TRBV2 to TRBJ2-3; no DNA is available, so the TRBD1 call from TCRdb remains unchecked. This CDR3 comprises 16 residues. Per germline, CDR1 SNHLY and CDR2 FYNNEI. CDR3 amino acids: CASSERAWGSTDTQYF. Full variable domain (outside the CDR3, taken from reference TRBV2 and TRBJ2-3): EPEVTQTPSHQVTQMGQEVILRCVPISNHLYFYWYRQILGQKVEFLVSFYNNEISEKSEIFDDQFSVERPDGSNFTLKIRSTKLEDSAMYFCASSERAWGSTDTQYFGPGTRLTVL.

This chain joins TRBV29-1 and TRBJ2-7; the D call from TCRdb, TRBD1, cannot be confirmed without DNA. The CDR3 extends over 14 amino acids. Germline CDR1 reads SQVTM; CDR2 reads ANQGSEA. CDR3 amino acids: CSVDSPRGSYEQYF.

V and J are TRBV2 and TRBJ2-7; TCRdb outputs TRBD1, but without DNA this stays unchecked. CDR3 length equals 12 residues. CDR1 is SNHLY and CDR2 is FYNNEI in the germline V gene. Here the CDR3 reads CASEGQIYEQYF.

V gene TRBV20-1 combines with J gene TRBJ2-2. CDR1 DFQATT and CDR2 SNEGSKA come from the germline V gene (reference sequence). This CDR3 spans 13 amino acids. CDR3 sequence: CSARGSVTGELFF.

The gene calls are TRBV12-3 or TRBV12-4 and TRBJ1-2. The CDR3 length is 16 residues. CDR3 sequence reads: CASSSLGQQREDGYTF.

The V call is TRBV12-3 or TRBV12-4, the J call TRBJ2-5; TCRdb's D call, TRBD1, is unchecked because there is no DNA. The CDR3 loop spans 16 amino acids. This chain's CDR3 is CASSLTGTAFRETQYF.

This chain uses TRBV5-6 with TRBJ2-2; no DNA is available, so the TRBD1 call from TCRdb remains unchecked. CDR1 SGHDT and CDR2 YYEEEE come from the germline V gene. The CDR3 has 15 residues. The CDR3 sequence is CASSRLRQGNGELFF.

The chain uses TRBV9 and TRBJ2-2. The CDR3 runs to 14 residues. CDR1 and CDR2 (germline): SGDLS, YYNGEE. CDR3 in amino acids: CASSVDDWTGELFF. Complete variable domain (other parts from reference TRBV9 and TRBJ2-2): DSGVTQTPKHLITATGQRVTLRCSPRSGDLSVYWYQQSLDQGLQFLIQYYNGEERAKGNILERFSAQQFPDLHSELNLSSLELGDSALYFCASSVDDWTGELFFGEGSRLTVL.

The rearrangement joins TRBV7-9 to TRBJ1-4; without DNA, the TCRdb call of TRBD1 cannot be checked. Germline V gene sequence: CDR1 SEHNR, CDR2 FQNEAQ (reference sequence). The CDR3 extends over 15 amino acids. CDR3: CASSKGGQGHEKLFF.

CDR3 region: CSVVGGGQRNSGNTIYF. The V call is TRBV29-1, the J call TRBJ1-3; TCRdb names TRBD1, which stays unverified in the absence of DNA. The CDR3 is made up of 17 amino acids. Per the germline V gene, CDR1 is SQVTM and CDR2 is ANQGSEA.